Shown below are 19 T cell receptor beta chains from a single sample sequenced in a study of long-term antiretroviral therapy in people with HIV. The assay, immunoSEQ v3.0, was run at survey level. TCRdb keeps only in-frame clones here, not all; method: immunoSEQ multiplex PCR. The sample includes over 30,000 clones, roughly four fifths seen only once; the top ten take 6.2%. This material consisted of unsorted PBMCs, taken 1 year after starting antiretroviral therapy. The source is a man in his late teens or twenties with HIV.

Regarding this clone: One end of the junction is discordant with germline, which a read error may explain. This chain connects TRBV7-9 to TRBJ2-5, with TRBD2 matching over 12 bases. CDR1 and CDR2 from the germline V gene are SEHNR and FQNEAQ (reference sequence). The CDR3 sequence is 14 residues long. In DNA, the CDR3 is TGTGCCGGCAGGACTAGCGGGGCGGAGGAGACCCAGTACTTC. It codes for CAGRTSGAEETQYF.

V and J are TRBV5-3 and TRBJ1-5, with a tentative D call TRBD1 (5 bases). TRBV5-3 is reported as an ORF; its role is uncertain. V lost 4 bases and J lost 5, with 7 bases in between. The CDR3 is 12 amino acids. The CDR3 region is CARSLGDQPQHF. CDR3 sequence (DNA): TGTGCCAGAAGCCTAGGGGATCAGCCCCAGCATTTT.

This clone was seen only once. This rearrangement joins TRBV5-1 to TRBJ1-1, with a tentative D call TRBD1 (5 bases). This CDR3 is built from 14 residues. Per the germline V gene, CDR1 is SGHRS and CDR2 is YFSETQ. Deletions cut 4 bases from V and 0 bases from J, with 10 bases between. The CDR3 DNA reads TGCGCCAGCAGCCACAGGACCCTGAACACTGAAGCTTTCTTT. Encoded protein: CASSHRTLNTEAFF.

The chain links TRBV5-4 to TRBJ2-5; 10 positions match TRBD2. CDR1 is SGHNT and CDR2 is YYREEE in the germline V gene (reference sequence). With 2 bases clipped from V and 1 base from J, the junction kept 8 bases outside the gene matches. CDR3 length: 17 residues. The CDR3 nucleotides read TGTGCCAGCAGCTTCGGGACTAGCGCCACCCCCCAAGAGACCCAGTACTTC. Protein product: CASSFGTSATPQETQYF.

The chain joins TRBV6-1 to TRBJ2-1; 10 bases agree with TRBD2. The CDR3 consists of 15 residues. Germline V gives CDR1 MNHNS, CDR2 SASEGT. Trimming removed 4 bases from V and 6 bases from J; junction bases left unmatched: 6. In nucleotides, the CDR3 is TGTGCCAGCAGTGTACTAGCGGGGAGCGTCAATGAGCAGTTCTTC. Translating gives CASSVLAGSVNEQFF.

The genes are TRBV2 and TRBJ2-1; 7 bases fit TRBD1. This CDR3 contains 13 residues. Germline values: CDR1 SNHLY, CDR2 FYNNEI. J gave up 0 bases and V 9 bases, and 2 bases lay outside the gene matches. CDR3: CARQGSSYNEQFF. The CDR3 DNA sequence: TGTGCCAGACAGGGGAGCTCCTACAATGAGCAGTTCTTC. Complete variable domain (other parts from reference TRBV2 and TRBJ2-1): EPEVTQTPSHQVTQMGQEVILRCVPISNHLYFYWYRQILGQKVEFLVSFYNNEISEKSEIFDDQFSVERPDGSNFTLKIRSTKLEDSAMYFCARQGSSYNEQFFGPGTRLTVL.

This clone was observed a handful of times. J is TRBJ2-7 and V is TRBV27, with TRBD2 identical over 14 bases. The CDR3 has 19 residues. In germline, CDR1 is MNHEY, CDR2 SMNVEV (reference sequence). The V gene end was trimmed by 4 bases and the J gene end by 2 bases; junction bases not matched to a gene: 13. The CDR3: CASSSRPGTSGSGTYEQYF. CDR3 in DNA: TGTGCCAGCAGTTCAAGACCCGGGACTAGCGGGAGCGGAACCTACGAGCAGTACTTC.

The J gene is TRBJ1-5, the V gene TRBV5-8, with D perhaps matching TRBD1 (6 bases). The CDR3 loop spans 15 amino acids. With 0 bases removed from V and 1 base from J, the gap between germline ends came to 8 bases. CDR1 is SGHTS and CDR2 is YDEGEE in the germline V gene. The DNA for the CDR3 is TGTGCCAGCAGCTTGGAGGGGGTCAGCAATCAGCCCCAGCATTTT. It is translated as CASSLEGVSNQPQHF.

CDR3 sequence: CASSFRGNYGYTF. CDR3 bases: TGTGCCAGCAGTTTTAGGGGAAACTATGGCTACACCTTC. The chain uses TRBV27 and TRBJ1-2, with a possible D match to TRBD1 (5 bases). Germline V gene lookup returns CDR1 MNHEY and CDR2 SMNVEV (reference sequence). The CDR3 covers 13 residues. Deletions cut 3 bases from V and 2 bases from J, with 7 bases between.

The chain has TRBV2 and TRBJ2-5; tentative D call: TRBD1 (6 bases). The CDR3 is 13 amino acids. Germline CDR1 and CDR2: SNHLY and FYNNEI. V was cut by 6 bases and J by 2 bases, with 10 bases left in between. The CDR3, as DNA: TGTGCCAGCAGACGGACAGAACAAGAGACCCAGTACTTC. Amino acids: CASRRTEQETQYF.

This rearrangement joins TRBV6-5 to TRBJ2-1; possible D gene TRBD2, 7 bases. This CDR3 comprises 14 residues. V was clipped by 0 bases and J by 6 bases, with 9 bases between them. Germline assignment: CDR1 MNHEY and CDR2 SVGAGI. Here the CDR3 DNA reads TGTGCCAGCAGTTACTCAGGGGGGGCCAATGAGCAGTTCTTC. Translated, it gives CASSYSGGANEQFF.

This clone has just a few counts. This rearrangement joins TRBV4-1 to TRBJ1-1; the match to TRBD1 covers 7 bases. This CDR3 has 15 amino acids. V was pared by 2 bases and J by 4 bases, with 7 bases of the junction left unmatched. CDR1 is MGHRA and CDR2 is YSYEKL in the germline V gene. CDR3 protein: CASSQLDRSRTEAFF. CDR3 DNA sequence: TGCGCCAGCAGCCAATTGGACAGGTCGCGCACTGAAGCTTTCTTT.

The count of this clone is one. The CDR3 DNA reads TGTGCCAGCAGCTCCCCGGCCGCCCTAGGGAATGAGCAGTTCTTC. This sequence encodes CASSSPAALGNEQFF. The V call is TRBV11-2, the J call TRBJ2-1; no definite D call. This CDR3 contains 15 residues. Germline loops: CDR1 SGHAT, CDR2 FQNNGV. The germline V and J ends were trimmed by 4 bases and 7 bases, with 17 bases remaining between them.

J is TRBJ2-1 and V is TRBV15; tentatively, D is TRBD2 (5 bases). Trimming took off 3 bases at V and 4 bases at J, with 13 bases between the two ends. CDR3 length: 15 residues. The germline V gene has CDR1 LNHNV and CDR2 YYDKDF (reference sequence). CDR3 in amino acids: CATSSVVEEYNEQFF. The DNA for the CDR3 is TGTGCCACCAGCAGCGTCGTGGAGGAATACAATGAGCAGTTCTTC.

The genes are TRBV4-1 and TRBJ2-7; D possibly corresponds to TRBD2 (5 bases). Germline V gene data show CDR1 as MGHRA and CDR2 as YSYEKL. Deletions cut 3 bases from V and 3 bases from J, with 9 bases between. The CDR3 has 13 amino acids. The CDR3, as DNA: TGCGCCAGCAGCCAGGCAACTAGCTACGAGCAGTACTTC. Its protein is CASSQATSYEQYF.

J is TRBJ1-2 and V is TRBV5-4; 7 bases fit TRBD1. The CDR3 is 14 amino acids. Germline CDR1 reads SGHNT; CDR2 reads YYREEE (reference sequence). J lost 7 bases, V lost 3 bases, and 9 bases had no gene match. This CDR3 is CASSSTTQGFGYTF. The CDR3 DNA follows: TGTGCCAGCAGCTCCACTACACAGGGGTTTGGCTACACCTTC.

The rearrangement links TRBV7-6 to TRBJ1-1; weak D call: TRBD1 (5 bases). V was cut by 1 base and J by 3 bases, with 9 bases left in between. This CDR3 comprises 14 residues. CDR1 and CDR2 (germline): SGHVS, FNYEAQ. The CDR3 region has the DNA TGTGCCAGCAGCTTAGTCAGGGTTGACACTGAAGCTTTCTTT. Translated: CASSLVRVDTEAFF.

The gene calls are TRBV6-4 and TRBJ1-2, with D tentatively TRBD1 (6 bases). The CDR3 is 16 amino acids. Germline V gene data show CDR1 as MRHNA and CDR2 as SNTAGT. The germline V and J ends were trimmed by 4 bases and 4 bases, with 19 bases remaining between them. The CDR3 protein is CASSVTAGEPLYGYTF. DNA for the CDR3: TGTGCCAGCAGTGTCACCGCAGGGGAACCCCTCTATGGCTACACCTTC.

The chain recombines TRBV6-5 with TRBJ2-2, with unresolved D. Looked up from germline, CDR1 is MNHEY and CDR2 is SVGAGI. The V and J ends lost 7 bases and 1 base respectively, with 7 bases between them. CDR3 length: 13 residues. For the CDR3, the DNA is TGTGCCAGCACGCAAGGGAACACCGGGGAGCTGTTTTTT. Amino acids: CASTQGNTGELFF.